These 10 T cell receptor beta chains originate from one sample sequenced in a study of regulatory T cells in long-lasting Graves disease. Construction of the TCR beta libraries employed iRepertoire HTBI primers in conjunction with Arm-PCR of CDR3 regions. TCRdb re-derived calls from the multiplex PCR reads in MiXCR, one entry per CDR3 protein. The sample includes about 530,000 distinct CDR3 sequences, approximately 16% of them seen just once. Time point indicated: newly diagnosed GD, antithyroid drugs for less than 3 months. Following extraction of RNA from PBMCs, that RNA was used to make the TCR library. Another study also made use of these data, one on T cells in Graves' hyperthyroidism and ophthalmopathy.

Sequences were derived from peripheral blood mononuclear cells (PBMCs), sampled at new diagnosis, from a patient treated with antithyroid drugs. All receptors derive from a woman aged 40-65 years with Graves disease.

This clonotype has ten or more counts. The chain couples TRBV28 to TRBJ2-7; TRBD1 might be the D (5 bases). Trimming removed 8 bases at V and 2 bases at J, with 16 bases between. Per germline, CDR1 MDHEN and CDR2 SYDVKM. The CDR3 is 14 residues long. CDR3 DNA: TGTGCCAGCCTCGAAGGATCAGGGCCCTACGAGCAGTACTTC. Translated, it gives CASLEGSGPYEQYF.

V usage is TRBV4-1 and J usage is TRBJ2-1, with 7 bases aligning to TRBD1. After removal of 3 bases from V and 0 bases from J, the junction contained 5 bases not matched to a gene. This CDR3 contains 16 residues. The germline V gene has CDR1 MGHRA and CDR2 YSYEKL. Here the CDR3 DNA reads TGCGCCAGCAGCCACGGACAGGCTAGCTCCTACAATGAGCAGTTCTTC. This translates into CASSHGQASSYNEQFF.

The V call is TRBV10-3, the J call TRBJ1-5; the match to TRBD1 covers 7 bases. Germline loops: CDR1 ENHRY, CDR2 SYGVKD. V dropped 10 bases and J dropped 4; count of bases not matched to a gene: 7. The CDR3 length is 13 residues. The CDR3 loop reads CATAGQQNQPQHF. The CDR3 DNA sequence: TGTGCCACCGCGGGACAGCAGAATCAGCCCCAGCATTTT.

This clonotype has just one count. The V call is TRBV12-5, the J call TRBJ2-7; D is undetermined. CDR3 length: 16 amino acids. V lost 0 bases and J 0 bases, leaving 12 bases between the germline ends. Germline V gene data show CDR1 as LGHNT and CDR2 as FRNRAP. DNA for the CDR3: TGTGCTAGTGGTTTGGTACTATCTCTAAGCTCCTACGAGCAGTACTTC. Encoded protein: CASGLVLSLSSYEQYF.

This clonotype turned up a few times. This rearrangement joins TRBV27 to TRBJ2-5, with TRBD1 identical over 11 bases. CDR1 and CDR2 from the germline V gene are MNHEY and SMNVEV (reference sequence). The CDR3 extends over 15 amino acids. Germline trimming cut 6 bases from V and 5 bases from J; bases unmatched to any gene: 8. CDR3 sequence (DNA): TGTGCCAGCAGAAGGACAGGGGGCATCTTGGAGACCCAGTACTTC. It translates to CASRRTGGILETQYF.

This clonotype was detected only a few times. This chain uses TRBV6-2 or TRBV6-3 with TRBJ1-5, with unresolved D. Germline assignment: CDR1 MNHEY and CDR2 SVGEGT. The CDR3 runs 14 residues. V dropped 5 bases and J dropped 4 bases, with 12 bases sitting between them. The CDR3 sequence: CASSEFGDNQPQHF. CDR3 sequence (DNA): TGTGCCAGCAGTGAATTTGGGGATAATCAGCCCCAGCATTTT.

The chain recombines TRBV6-2 or TRBV6-3 with TRBJ2-1; D not certain. CDR1 is MNHEY, CDR2 SVGEGT, per germline. CDR3 length: 12 amino acids. V shed 5 bases and J shed 10 bases, with 12 bases lying between them. In DNA form, the CDR3 reads TGTGCCAGCAGTGATCAGATAAAAGAGCAGTTCTTC. Translation: CASSDQIKEQFF.

The rearrangement joins TRBV7-7 to TRBJ2-3, with D uncertain. V dropped 2 bases and J dropped 4 bases, with 13 bases sitting between them. This CDR3 spans 15 amino acids. The germline V gene encodes CDR1 SSHAT and CDR2 FNYEAQ (reference sequence). CDR3 nucleotides: TGTGCCAGCAGCTTAAAGGTACCCGCCGCAGATACGCAGTATTTT. Translated, it gives CASSLKVPAADTQYF.

This clonotype was seen a few times. This sequence joins TRBV19 and TRBJ1-2; D gene uncertain. Germline CDR1 LNHDA, CDR2 SQIVND (reference sequence). The V and J ends lost 8 bases and 2 bases respectively, with 12 bases between them. CDR3 length: 13 residues. The CDR3 DNA follows: TGTGCCAGTGGGCCGGGCGGGAACTATGGCTACACCTTC. Translated: CASGPGGNYGYTF.

The chain links TRBV6-4 to TRBJ2-2, with unresolved D. V lost 2 bases to trimming and J lost 17 bases, with 9 bases between them. This CDR3 spans 10 amino acids. The germline V gene has CDR1 MRHNA and CDR2 SNTAGT. The CDR3 bases are TGTGCCAGCAGTGACCGAGCCTTTTTTTTT. It encodes CASSDRAFFF.